Shown below are 22 T cell receptor beta chains from a single sample sequenced in a study of T cells expressing NK-cell markers (dated by TCRdb to the early 2020s). Library construction relied on 5' RACE. The reads were generated on an Illumina HiSeq 2000. TCRdb reprocessed the raw reads; every CDR3 protein sequence is a single record, and DNA is not supplied. This sample's table has entries for about 460,000 distinct CDR3 sequences. Of the sample, approximately 1.5% is held by the ten largest clones. The sequenced sample was blood T cells: a sorted CD56 or NKG2C T cell subset, CD4+ or CD8+ T cells, or bulk PBMC T cells (not recorded which). Receptors originate from a woman in her 50s in good health. Donor details come from another sample of the same person, matched by shared clones.

The chain uses TRBV10-3 and TRBJ2-1; no DNA is available, so the TRBD2 call from TCRdb remains unchecked. CDR3 length: 14 amino acids. Germline CDR1 is ENHRY and CDR2 is SYGVKD. The CDR3 loop reads CAIRRASGTNEQFF.

The chain recombines TRBV15 with TRBJ2-5; without DNA, the TCRdb call of TRBD2 cannot be checked. Germline V gene sequence: CDR1 LNHNV, CDR2 YYDKDF (reference sequence). The CDR3 totals 15 residues. The CDR3 sequence: CATSRDRVSGETQYF.

The chain recombines TRBV5-1 with TRBJ2-5. This CDR3 is built from 14 residues. From germline, CDR1 is SGHRS and CDR2 YFSETQ. CDR3 loop: CASSLGRILETQYF.

The rearrangement links TRBV27 to TRBJ2-6. This CDR3 has 15 residues. Germline CDR1 reads MNHEY; CDR2 reads SMNVEV (reference sequence). The CDR3 reads CASSFLVSGANVLTF.

The chain employs TRBV4-1 and TRBJ1-5; TCRdb indicates TRBD1, and absent DNA this call remains unverified. Per the germline V gene, CDR1 is MGHRA and CDR2 is YSYEKL. The CDR3 spans 15 residues. The CDR3: CASSLYIQGNQPQHF.

V is TRBV12-3 or TRBV12-4 and J is TRBJ2-5; the TCRdb D gene call, TRBD1, has no DNA to confirm it. The CDR3 has 15 residues. The CDR3 protein is CASSREQGRSETQYF.

The chain employs TRBV5-1 and TRBJ2-3; TCRdb names TRBD2, which stays unverified in the absence of DNA. The CDR3 spans 18 residues. CDR1 and CDR2 (germline): SGHRS, YFSETQ. CDR3 sequence: CASSSPASTSGIRQTQYF.

The chain employs TRBV6-1 and TRBJ1-4. This CDR3 has 16 amino acids. The V gene's germline CDR1 is MNHNS and CDR2 SASEGT. CDR3 protein: CASSEVRTATNEKLFF.

The chain links TRBV27 to TRBJ2-3; the TCRdb call, TRBD1, lacks DNA for checking. This CDR3 region has 15 residues. Germline CDR1 reads MNHEY; CDR2 reads SMNVEV (reference sequence). The CDR3 protein is CASMVRGASTDTQYF.

The CDR3 is CASSLDGTGPNNEQFF. This chain joins TRBV5-1 and TRBJ2-1; TCRdb returns TRBD1, unconfirmable since there is no DNA. The CDR3 extends over 16 amino acids. Germline V CDR1 and CDR2: SGHRS, YFSETQ. The variable domain in full, completed from reference TRBV5-1 and TRBJ2-1, reads KAGVTQTPRYLIKTRGQQVTLSCSPISGHRSVSWYQQTPGQGLQFLFEYFSETQRNKGNFPGRFSGRQFSNSRSEMNVSTLELGDSALYLCASSLDGTGPNNEQFFGPGTRLTVL.

The chain joins TRBV12-3 or TRBV12-4 to TRBJ2-3; the TCRdb call, TRBD2, lacks DNA for checking. The CDR3 has 15 amino acids. CDR3 amino acids: CASSMRGATTHTQYF.

This chain uses TRBV5-1 with TRBJ2-1. The CDR3 runs to 14 residues. Germline V CDR1 and CDR2: SGHRS, YFSETQ. The CDR3 reads CASSLAFSPNEQFF.

The genes are TRBV12-3 or TRBV12-4 and TRBJ2-1; TCRdb outputs TRBD1, but without DNA this stays unchecked. The CDR3 loop spans 13 amino acids. CDR3 sequence reads: CASSRPDRDSPFF.

V usage is TRBV5-6 and J usage is TRBJ1-2; without DNA, the TCRdb call of TRBD1 cannot be checked. The CDR3 runs to 16 residues. Germline lookup yields CDR1 SGHDT and CDR2 YYEEEE. CDR3 sequence: CASKRGYPTDSYGYTF. The whole variable domain, remainder taken from reference TRBV5-6 and TRBJ1-2, is DAGVTQSPTHLIKTRGQQVTLRCSPKSGHDTVSWYQQALGQGPQFIFQYYEEEERQRGNFPDRFSGHQFPNYSSELNVNALLLGDSALYLCASKRGYPTDSYGYTFGSGTRLTVV.

V gene TRBV24-1 combines with J gene TRBJ2-1. Germline loops: CDR1 KGHDR, CDR2 SFDVKD. The CDR3 consists of 12 residues. The CDR3 reads CATSGKPNEQFF.

This chain uses TRBV28 with TRBJ1-2; TCRdb picks TRBD1, but there is no DNA to check that call. CDR1 is MDHEN, CDR2 SYDVKM, per germline. The CDR3 runs 13 residues. The CDR3 loop is CASSPGRDYGYTF.

CDR3 loop: CASGQGPTYEQYF. The chain carries TRBV5-1 and TRBJ2-7; lacking DNA, the TRBD1 call made by TCRdb goes unchecked. CDR1 and CDR2 from the germline V gene are SGHRS and YFSETQ. The CDR3 is 13 amino acids.

The chain has TRBV6-5 and TRBJ2-5. CDR1 is MNHEY, CDR2 SVGAGI, per germline. The CDR3 length is 16 residues. The CDR3 is CASRPTWTQRGETQYF.

The genes are TRBV15 and TRBJ2-3; the D call of TRBD1 rests on TCRdb alone, since no DNA is present to check it. The CDR3 loop spans 15 amino acids. Germline loops: CDR1 LNHNV, CDR2 YYDKDF (reference sequence). The CDR3 protein is CATSTKQGGTDTQYF. Full variable domain (remainder filled in from reference TRBV15 and TRBJ2-3): DAMVIQNPRYQVTQFGKPVTLSCSQTLNHNVMYWYQQKSSQAPKLLFHYYDKDFNNEADTPDNFQSRRPNTSFCFLDIRSPGLGDTAMYLCATSTKQGGTDTQYFGPGTRLTVL.

The gene calls are TRBV20-1 and TRBJ2-1; there is no DNA to check the TCRdb D call of TRBD1. This CDR3 comprises 11 residues. The V gene's germline CDR1 is DFQATT and CDR2 SNEGSKA (reference sequence). This CDR3 reads CSAETGPEQFF.

This sequence joins TRBV11-2 and TRBJ2-1. Germline CDR1 reads SGHAT; CDR2 reads FQNNGV. There are 13 residues in the CDR3. CDR3 loop: CASSLSAYNEQFF.

The chain has TRBV7-8 and TRBJ2-2; TCRdb proposes TRBD2, but this gene call is untestable without DNA. CDR1 and CDR2 from the germline V gene are SGHVS and FQNEAQ. The CDR3 consists of 15 residues. The CDR3 here is CASSKDYPNTGELFF.